This entry concerns a single T cell receptor (beta chain). CDR1 and CDR2 from the germline V gene are MNHNY and SVGAGI (reference sequence). V dropped 6 bases and J dropped 5; count of bases not matched to a gene: 8. The CDR3 extends over 15 amino acids. This sample is drawn from a study of cytomegalovirus exposure and HLA in healthy donors. The PCR ran on 60 Vbeta and 13 Jbeta primers. Method: immunoSEQ multiplex PCR; TCRdb's copy keeps in-frame clones and lacks some. Among 150,000 to 250,000 clones listed, around 85% were seen once. The rearrangement links TRBV6-6 to TRBJ2-2; 8 positions match TRBD1. The source of this sequence is a woman aged 45 to 65 in good health and CMV-seronegative. Specimen: PBMCs. In nucleotides, the CDR3 is TGTGCCAGCAGAGGACAGGGTGGCTTAACCGGGGAGCTGTTTTTT. It codes for CASRGQGGLTGELFF.